The 24 T cell receptor beta chains presented below share a single source sample, sequenced in a study of identical twins. One entry per CDR3 protein, called by TCRdb with MiXCR from the 5' RACE reads. The sample gives 240,000 or so distinct CDR3 sequences, roughly a tenth of which show up once; about 9% is in the top ten. Sequenced sample: memory T cells sorted from blood. The receptors derive from a man in his fifties in good health.

The gene calls are TRBV20-1 and TRBJ1-4; 7 bases map to TRBD1. The CDR3 consists of 14 residues. Germline CDR1 and CDR2: DFQATT and SNEGSKA (reference sequence). V dropped 6 bases and J dropped 3; count of bases not matched to a gene: 7. In nucleotides, the CDR3 is TGCAGTGCAGACAGGGCAGAAGCTAATGAAAAACTGTTTTTT. It codes for CSADRAEANEKLFF.

Remarks on this clonotype: A read error may produce the germline difference seen at one junction end. V is TRBV2 and J is TRBJ2-4; TRBD2 matches at 8 bases. Germline V gives CDR1 SNHLY, CDR2 FYNNEI. The CDR3 is 12 amino acids. CDR3 sequence: CASSIGGGHERF. DNA for the CDR3: TGTGCCAGCAGTATCGGGGGGGGCCATGAGAGGTTC.

The V and J genes are TRBV3-1 and TRBJ2-3; TRBD2 agrees at 8 bases. The junction had 8 bases not matched to a gene; V was cut back by 1 base and J by 8 bases. CDR1 and CDR2 from the germline V gene are LGHDT and YNNKEL (reference sequence). There are 15 residues in the CDR3. As DNA, the CDR3 is TGTGCCAGCAGCCAAGGCGCCGGGAGGGCGGTTACGCAGTATTTT. Translated, it gives CASSQGAGRAVTQYF.

This clonotype came up many times. The rearrangement joins TRBV30 to TRBJ1-6; no clear D gene. V was clipped by 4 bases and J by 7 bases, with 11 bases between them. Germline-derived CDR1 and CDR2 are GTSNPN and SVGIG (reference sequence). This CDR3 has 13 residues. The CDR3 spells CAWNVGPNSPLHF. As DNA, the CDR3 is TGTGCCTGGAACGTAGGACCCAATTCACCCCTCCACTTT.

This chain joins TRBV7-9 and TRBJ1-2; D perhaps matches TRBD1 (6 bases). Germline CDR1 reads SEHNR; CDR2 reads FQNEAQ (reference sequence). Trimming shortened V by 4 bases and J by 4 bases, and 13 bases separated the two germline ends. CDR3 size: 14 residues. The CDR3 bases are TGTGCCAGCAGCTCCCGGACAGCTCTCTATGGCTACACCTTC. Translation: CASSSRTALYGYTF. Drawing the rest from reference TRBV7-9 and TRBJ1-2, the complete variable domain is DTGVSQNPRHKITKRGQNVTFRCDPISEHNRLYWYRQTLGQGPEFLTYFQNEAQLEKSRLLSDRFSAERPKGSFSTLEIQRTEQGDSAMYLCASSSRTALYGYTFGSGTRLTVV.

This clonotype was counted only a few times. V usage is TRBV28 and J usage is TRBJ2-4; D is ambiguous. The germline V gene has CDR1 MDHEN and CDR2 SYDVKM. This CDR3 region has 15 residues. The ends were cut back, 4 bases at V and 3 bases at J, with 13 bases in the middle. This CDR3 is CASSSPQLNKNIQYF. CDR3 nucleotides: TGTGCCAGCAGTTCGCCCCAGCTAAACAAAAACATTCAGTACTTC.

This chain joins TRBV7-2 and TRBJ2-5; 7 nucleotides agree with TRBD1. The ends lost 3 bases at V and 0 bases at J; junction bases unmatched: 4. Per the germline V gene, CDR1 is SGHTA and CDR2 is FQGNSA. The length of the CDR3 is 15 residues. The CDR3 region is CASSLTGRYQETQYF. The CDR3 coding sequence is TGTGCCAGCAGCTTGACAGGGCGTTACCAAGAGACCCAGTACTTC.

A few counts support this clonotype. The genes are TRBV7-9 and TRBJ2-7; no reliable D call. The length of the CDR3 is 16 residues. V was cut by 4 bases and J by 0 bases, with 16 bases left in between. In germline, CDR1 is SEHNR, CDR2 FQNEAQ (reference sequence). The chain's CDR3 is CASSSGGQTSSYEQYF. The CDR3 DNA reads as TGTGCCAGCAGCTCCGGTGGTCAGACGAGCTCCTACGAGCAGTACTTC.

J is TRBJ2-3 and V is TRBV27; D is ambiguous. V lost 5 bases and J 3 bases, leaving 27 bases between the germline ends. CDR3 size: 19 residues. Germline-derived CDR1 and CDR2 are MNHEY and SMNVEV (reference sequence). The CDR3 nucleotides are TGTGCCAGCAGTCCCTCCCTCATGCGCAACAGACCCCAAACAGATACGCAGTATTTT. It translates to CASSPSLMRNRPQTDTQYF.

The rearrangement joins TRBV5-6 to TRBJ2-6; TRBD1 matches 11 bases. The CDR3 runs 17 residues. V lost 4 bases and J lost 2; bases outside the gene matches: 5. The germline CDR1 and CDR2 sequences are SGHDT and YYEEEE. CDR3 amino acids: CASSPPGQGAGANVLTF. For the CDR3, the DNA is TGTGCCAGCAGCCCGCCGGGACAGGGGGCTGGGGCCAACGTCCTGACTTTC. Full variable domain (remainder filled in from reference TRBV5-6 and TRBJ2-6): DAGVTQSPTHLIKTRGQQVTLRCSPKSGHDTVSWYQQALGQGPQFIFQYYEEEERQRGNFPDRFSGHQFPNYSSELNVNALLLGDSALYLCASSPPGQGAGANVLTFGAGSRLTVL.

This clonotype was detected many times. The rearrangement joins TRBV28 to TRBJ2-7; tentative D call: TRBD2 (6 bases). The V gene's germline CDR1 is MDHEN and CDR2 SYDVKM. V was shortened by 2 bases and J by 5 bases, with 16 bases between the two germline ends. This CDR3 is 15 amino acids long. Here the CDR3 reads CASSLKRVLPDEQYF. The CDR3 DNA reads as TGTGCCAGCAGTTTAAAGCGGGTACTGCCGGACGAGCAGTACTTC.

The chain combines TRBV7-9 with TRBJ2-1; 11 bases agree with TRBD1. The CDR3 length is 15 residues. Trimming took 7 bases from V and 8 from J; bases not matched to a gene: 10. Germline V gives CDR1 SEHNR, CDR2 FQNEAQ (reference sequence). The CDR3 is CASNPGDRGGDEQFF. In nucleotides, the CDR3 is TGTGCCAGCAACCCGGGGGACAGGGGGGGCGATGAGCAGTTCTTC.

The chain joins TRBV12-3 or TRBV12-4 to TRBJ2-1; tentatively, D is TRBD1 (5 bases). CDR3 length: 15 residues. V was shortened by 7 bases and J by 2 bases, with 15 bases between the two germline ends. CDR3 bases: TGTGCCAGCAACCTTGGGGCAGGGCCCTACAATGAGCAGTTCTTC. Amino acids: CASNLGAGPYNEQFF.

The chain recombines TRBV5-1 with TRBJ2-7; no reliable D call. The CDR3 sequence is 14 residues long. Trimming stripped 2 bases from V and 1 base from J, with 10 bases between. CDR1 is SGHRS, CDR2 YFSETQ, per germline. CDR3 nucleotides: TGCGCCAGCAGCTTTTCGGTCGGGTCCTACGAGCAGTACTTC. Translating gives CASSFSVGSYEQYF.

This clonotype showed up many times. This chain connects TRBV4-3 to TRBJ2-3, with 12 bases lining up with TRBD2. Per the germline V gene, CDR1 is LGHNA and CDR2 is YSLEER. V shed 4 bases, J shed 6 bases, and the junction held 17 bases outside the gene matches. The CDR3 sequence is 19 residues long. As DNA, the CDR3 is TGCGCCAGCAGCCCCTGGCTAGCGGGGGGGCCGGATCGATTGGATACGCAGTATTTT. It yields the protein CASSPWLAGGPDRLDTQYF.

This clonotype was recorded a few times. V usage is TRBV15 and J usage is TRBJ2-5, with TRBD1 as a possible D gene (5 bases). Germline V gene sequence: CDR1 LNHNV, CDR2 YYDKDF (reference sequence). Between the trimmed V and J ends, which lost 1 base and 2 bases, there was a span of 17 bases. This CDR3 region has 17 residues. CDR3 nucleotide sequence: TGTGCCACCAGCAGAGTAGGGGCTGGTGTCGGTCAAGAGACCCAGTACTTC. Protein: CATSRVGAGVGQETQYF.

The sample holds many counts of this clonotype. V gene TRBV27 combines with J gene TRBJ2-4; unclear D gene. CDR1 and CDR2 (germline): MNHEY, SMNVEV (reference sequence). This CDR3 spans 15 amino acids. V was clipped by 4 bases and J by 0 bases, with 10 bases between them. The CDR3 protein is CASSSAQLAKNIQYF. Written as DNA, the CDR3 is TGTGCCAGCAGTTCCGCCCAATTAGCCAAAAACATTCAGTACTTC.

This clonotype was recorded many times. The chain employs TRBV3-1 and TRBJ1-6; D not resolved. Per germline, CDR1 LGHDT and CDR2 YNNKEL (reference sequence). The CDR3 covers 15 residues. Trimming took 4 bases from V and 7 from J, leaving 14 bases between them. The CDR3 DNA sequence: TGTGCCAGCAGCCCTGCAGGAGACTTAAATTCACCCCTCCACTTT. Translation: CASSPAGDLNSPLHF.

This clonotype was found many times. V is TRBV7-2 and J is TRBJ2-7; D unclear. The CDR3 totals 13 residues. The V and J ends lost 3 bases and 3 bases respectively, with 9 bases between them. The germline gives CDR1 SGHTA, CDR2 FQGNSA. The CDR3: CASSLSAYYEQYF. The CDR3 DNA reads TGTGCCAGCAGCTTGAGCGCCTACTACGAGCAGTACTTC.

This clonotype was seen at least ten times. The V gene is TRBV7-2, the J gene TRBJ1-1; D may be TRBD1 (5 bases). The germline gives CDR1 SGHTA, CDR2 FQGNSA. The CDR3 runs to 14 residues. Between the trimmed V and J ends, which lost 6 bases and 4 bases, there was a span of 15 bases. CDR3 residues: CASSEIPRGTEAFF. The CDR3 DNA is TGTGCCAGCAGTGAGATTCCGAGGGGCACTGAAGCTTTCTTT. Looking up the rest from reference TRBV7-2 and TRBJ1-1 gives the full variable domain: GAGVSQSPSNKVTEKGKDVELRCDPISGHTALYWYRQSLGQGLEFLIYFQGNSAPDKSGLPSDRFSAERTGGSVSTLTIQRTQQEDSAVYLCASSEIPRGTEAFFGQGTRLTVV.

The chain combines TRBV2 with TRBJ2-5; D is perhaps TRBD1 or TRBD2 (5 bases each). This CDR3 spans 15 amino acids. Germline CDR1 and CDR2: SNHLY and FYNNEI. The V and J ends lost 6 bases and 4 bases respectively, with 18 bases between them. The CDR3 sequence is CASSKQDPRGETQYF. The CDR3 coding sequence is TGTGCCAGCAGCAAACAGGACCCCCGGGGAGAGACCCAGTACTTC.

This clonotype was observed many times. The rearrangement links TRBV5-6 to TRBJ1-1; unclear D gene. Looked up from germline, CDR1 is SGHDT and CDR2 is YYEEEE. This CDR3 spans 14 amino acids. The V end was cut by 0 bases, the J end by 3 bases, with 9 bases between. The CDR3 here is CASSLGTLYTEAFF. Here the CDR3 DNA reads TGTGCCAGCAGCTTGGGGACGCTCTACACTGAAGCTTTCTTT.

This clonotype was seen many times. The gene calls are TRBV4-1 and TRBJ1-4; 9 bases are shared with TRBD1. This CDR3 contains 17 residues. Germline loops: CDR1 MGHRA, CDR2 YSYEKL. The junction had 9 bases not matched to a gene; V was cut back by 7 bases and J by 0 bases. In nucleotides, the CDR3 is TGCGCCAGCACCGGGACAGGGATTCTTGCAACTAATGAAAAACTGTTTTTT. This translates into CASTGTGILATNEKLFF.

This clonotype was detected a few times. This sequence joins TRBV14 and TRBJ2-7; D is perhaps TRBD2 (5 bases). The CDR3 totals 16 residues. Trimming pared 1 base from V and 0 bases from J, leaving 13 bases between. Germline V CDR1 and CDR2: SGHDN, FVKESK. In DNA, the CDR3 is TGTGCCAGCAGCCAAGTAGGACTTCTAAACTCCTACGAGCAGTACTTC. The encoded protein is CASSQVGLLNSYEQYF.